The TCR beta chain under discussion was sequenced for a study of beta chain features in type 1 diabetes. Study context: Healthy donors, compared against patients, showed similar age, gender and cell yields.

As every portion of the isolated RNA was reverse transcribed, the sequencing read expressed TCRB transcripts. Regulatory, naive and central memory T cell samples averaged approximately 3.9 million reads. Data came from immunoSEQ multiplex PCR; TCRdb stores just in-frame clones and leaves some out. The sample has 300,000 to 350,000 clones; about 20% are singletons. By way of CD45RO/CCR7/CD25/CD127/CD95/CD27, the CD4+ regulatory, stem cell-like memory, central memory and naive cells were sorted. Overall study results and limits: All four CD4+ subsets from Type 1 diabetes patients carried moderately but significantly shorter TCRB CDR3s.

V gave up 4 bases and J gave up 2 bases; unmatched junction bases: 2. Looked up from germline, CDR1 is MGHRA and CDR2 is YSYEKL. This CDR3 is built from 13 residues. This clone was seen only a few times. The antigen remains unidentified. The material sequenced was naive CD4+ T cells from blood. V is TRBV4-1 and J is TRBJ2-7, with TRBD1 identical over 7 bases. This TCR was recovered from a woman aged 18-29 years in good health. This CDR3 is CASSLTGTYEQYF. The CDR3 region has the DNA TGCGCCAGCAGCCTGACAGGGACCTACGAGCAGTACTTC.